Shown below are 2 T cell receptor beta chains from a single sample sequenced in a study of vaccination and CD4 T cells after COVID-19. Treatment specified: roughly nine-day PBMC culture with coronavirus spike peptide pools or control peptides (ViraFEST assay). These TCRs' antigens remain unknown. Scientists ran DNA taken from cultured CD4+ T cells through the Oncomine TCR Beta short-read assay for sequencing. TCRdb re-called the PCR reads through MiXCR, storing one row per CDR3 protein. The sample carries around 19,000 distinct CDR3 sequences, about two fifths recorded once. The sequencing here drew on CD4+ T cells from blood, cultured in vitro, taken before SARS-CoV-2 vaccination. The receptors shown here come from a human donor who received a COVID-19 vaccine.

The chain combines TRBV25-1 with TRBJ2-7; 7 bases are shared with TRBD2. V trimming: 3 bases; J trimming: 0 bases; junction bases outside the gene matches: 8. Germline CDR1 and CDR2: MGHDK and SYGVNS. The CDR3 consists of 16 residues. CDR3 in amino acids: CASSDNMASGSYEQYF. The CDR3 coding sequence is TGTGCCAGCAGTGACAATATGGCTAGCGGCTCCTACGAGCAGTACTTC.

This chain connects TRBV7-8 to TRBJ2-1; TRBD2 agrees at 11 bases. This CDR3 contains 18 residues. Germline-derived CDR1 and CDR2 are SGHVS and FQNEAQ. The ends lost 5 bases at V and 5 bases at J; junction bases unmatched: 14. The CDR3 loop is CASSPFRLAGGEHNEQFF. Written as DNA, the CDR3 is TGTGCCAGCAGCCCCTTCCGCCTAGCGGGGGGCGAGCACAATGAGCAGTTCTTC.